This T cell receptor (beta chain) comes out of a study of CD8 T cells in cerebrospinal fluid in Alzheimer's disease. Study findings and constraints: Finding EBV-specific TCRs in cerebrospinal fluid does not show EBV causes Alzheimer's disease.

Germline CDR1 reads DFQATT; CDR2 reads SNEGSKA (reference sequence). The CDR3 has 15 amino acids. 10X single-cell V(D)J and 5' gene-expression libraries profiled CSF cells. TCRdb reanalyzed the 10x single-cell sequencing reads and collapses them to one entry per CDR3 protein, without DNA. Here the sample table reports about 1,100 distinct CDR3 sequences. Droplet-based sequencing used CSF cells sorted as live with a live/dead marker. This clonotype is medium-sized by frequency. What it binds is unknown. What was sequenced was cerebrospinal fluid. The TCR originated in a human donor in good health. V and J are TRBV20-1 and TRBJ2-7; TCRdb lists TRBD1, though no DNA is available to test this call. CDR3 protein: CSARRGRGKSYEQYF.